This entry lists 14 T cell receptor beta chains sequenced from one sample in a study of T-cell memory formation after mild COVID-19. TCRdb reprocessed the 5' RACE reads with MiXCR, giving one entry per CDR3 protein. Of roughly 190,000 distinct CDR3 sequences in the sample, under 30% are singletons; the top ten hold about an eighth. Sequenced material: PBMCs or a T cell subset sorted from them (not recorded which). All receptors come from an adult woman who had mild COVID-19 (a few samples of this study predate the infection). Cell type and time point are not known.

This clonotype appeared a few times. V gene TRBV20-1 combines with J gene TRBJ2-7, with TRBD2 identical over 12 bases. V was clipped by 2 bases and J by 4 bases; unmatched bases: 3. The CDR3 runs 14 residues. Germline-derived CDR1 and CDR2 are DFQATT and SNEGSKA (reference sequence). In DNA, the CDR3 is TGCAGTGCTAGAAGGACTAGCGGGGATTACGAGCAGTACTTC. Its protein product is CSARRTSGDYEQYF.

The J gene is TRBJ2-7, the V gene TRBV20-1, with 12 bases fitting TRBD2. Losses at the gene ends were 2 bases for V and 6 bases for J; bases not matched to a gene: 11. The germline gives CDR1 DFQATT, CDR2 SNEGSKA (reference sequence). The CDR3 runs 16 residues. This CDR3 reads CSARTSGGLRISEQYF. The CDR3 nucleotides are TGCAGTGCTAGAACTAGCGGGGGGCTACGGATCAGCGAGCAGTACTTC.

The chain carries TRBV9 and TRBJ2-2, with 12 bases that match TRBD2. Per the germline V gene, CDR1 is SGDLS and CDR2 is YYNGEE. V was clipped by 0 bases and J by 6 bases; unmatched bases: 12. There are 19 residues in the CDR3. CDR3 nucleotide sequence: TGTGCCAGCAGCGTAGACGCTAGCGGGGGGGCCGTGGGGGCCGGGGAGCTGTTTTTT. Protein sequence: CASSVDASGGAVGAGELFF.

This clonotype appeared a few times. The chain has TRBV5-1 and TRBJ2-5; D perhaps matches TRBD2 (5 bases). Germline V gene lookup returns CDR1 SGHRS and CDR2 YFSETQ. CDR3 length equals 13 residues. V was shortened by 4 bases and J by 0 bases, with 7 bases between the two germline ends. CDR3 loop: CASSVRDQETQYF. For the CDR3, the DNA is TGCGCCAGCAGCGTGAGGGACCAAGAGACCCAGTACTTC. The full variable domain, in which reference TRBV5-1 and TRBJ2-5 provide the parts outside the CDR3, is KAGVTQTPRYLIKTRGQQVTLSCSPISGHRSVSWYQQTPGQGLQFLFEYFSETQRNKGNFPGRFSGRQFSNSRSEMNVSTLELGDSALYLCASSVRDQETQYFGPGTRLLVL.

This clonotype appeared a few times. The chain employs TRBV7-2 and TRBJ1-1, with 9 bases aligning to TRBD1. The CDR3 is made up of 15 amino acids. Germline assignment: CDR1 SGHTA and CDR2 FQGNSA. V shed 5 bases, J shed 3 bases, and the junction held 7 bases outside the gene matches. The CDR3 reads CASSGGTGSYTEAFF. In DNA form, the CDR3 reads TGTGCCAGCAGCGGGGGGACAGGGTCATACACTGAAGCTTTCTTT.

This clonotype showed up just a few times. This chain links TRBV11-2 with TRBJ2-3; 8 bases match TRBD2. The CDR3 loop spans 16 amino acids. V lost 7 bases, J lost 3 bases, and 12 bases stayed unmatched. Germline V CDR1 and CDR2: SGHAT, FQNNGV. The CDR3 loop reads CASKREMAGGTDTQYF. Written as DNA, the CDR3 is TGTGCCAGCAAACGGGAAATGGCGGGGGGTACAGATACGCAGTATTTT.

This clonotype is medium-sized. The chain couples TRBV15 to TRBJ2-3, with a tentative D call TRBD2 (6 bases). The V gene lost 0 bases and the J gene lost 6 bases, with 22 bases spanning the gap. This CDR3 contains 18 residues. Germline CDR1 reads LNHNV; CDR2 reads YYDKDF (reference sequence). The CDR3 DNA is TGTGCCACCAGCAGAGATCGATTAGGCGGGGCCGCATTTGATACGCAGTATTTT. Protein: CATSRDRLGGAAFDTQYF.

This clonotype showed up just a few times. J is TRBJ1-1 and V is TRBV10-3; 7 bases match TRBD1. Germline assignment: CDR1 ENHRY and CDR2 SYGVKD. V lost 6 bases to trimming and J lost 1 base; unmatched junction nucleotides: 5. The CDR3 length is 14 residues. The CDR3: CAISQQGTNTEAFF. CDR3 nucleotides: TGTGCCATCAGCCAACAGGGGACGAACACTGAAGCTTTCTTT.

V is TRBV4-1 and J is TRBJ2-3; 13 bases line up with TRBD2. This CDR3 has 18 amino acids. With V trimmed by 2 bases and J by 4 bases, 9 bases remained unmatched. Germline values: CDR1 MGHRA, CDR2 YSYEKL. The CDR3 here is CASSQRPRTSGSADTQYF. The DNA for the CDR3 is TGCGCCAGCAGCCAACGCCCGAGGACTAGCGGGAGCGCAGATACGCAGTATTTT.

The chain is built from TRBV14 and TRBJ2-7; 9 bases match TRBD2. Per germline, CDR1 SGHDN and CDR2 FVKESK. The CDR3 is made up of 17 amino acids. V was pared by 2 bases and J by 5 bases, with 13 bases of the junction left unmatched. CDR3 residues: CASSQPAASGKGDEQYF. For the CDR3, the DNA is TGTGCCAGCAGCCAACCCGCGGCTAGCGGGAAAGGTGACGAGCAGTACTTC.

The V call is TRBV7-9, the J call TRBJ1-1; D remains ambiguous. This CDR3 contains 15 residues. Trimming removed 2 bases from V and 2 bases from J, with 12 bases in between. Germline values: CDR1 SEHNR, CDR2 FQNEAQ (reference sequence). DNA of the CDR3: TGTGCCAGCAGCTTATACCGAGACGGAAACACTGAAGCTTTCTTT. The encoded protein is CASSLYRDGNTEAFF.

This clonotype was counted a few times. The rearrangement joins TRBV19 to TRBJ1-2; possibly TRBD1 for D (6 bases). This CDR3 spans 15 amino acids. Germline values: CDR1 LNHDA, CDR2 SQIVND (reference sequence). V lost 6 bases and J lost 7, with 21 bases in between. The CDR3 sequence: CASSVTTDSTGGYTF. The CDR3 region has the DNA TGTGCCAGTAGCGTGACAACGGACAGCACGGGTGGCTACACCTTC.

V gene TRBV4-1 combines with J gene TRBJ2-2, with a weak D call TRBD1 (6 bases). The CDR3 covers 17 residues. The germline V gene has CDR1 MGHRA and CDR2 YSYEKL. Trimming cost V 1 base and J 2 bases, with 14 bases left between them. The CDR3 protein is CASSQVPRTDNTGELFF. Written as DNA, the CDR3 is TGCGCCAGCAGCCAAGTACCTCGGACAGATAACACCGGGGAGCTGTTTTTT.

This clonotype was seen a few times. The rearrangement joins TRBV6-2 or TRBV6-3 to TRBJ1-1; the match to TRBD1 covers 12 bases. The CDR3 spans 16 residues. The germline gives CDR1 MNHEY, CDR2 SVGEGT. V gave up 4 bases and J gave up 3 bases; unmatched junction bases: 6. The CDR3 spells CASSSTGTGGYTEAFF. The CDR3 DNA reads TGTGCCAGCAGTTCTACCGGGACAGGGGGCTACACTGAAGCTTTCTTT.